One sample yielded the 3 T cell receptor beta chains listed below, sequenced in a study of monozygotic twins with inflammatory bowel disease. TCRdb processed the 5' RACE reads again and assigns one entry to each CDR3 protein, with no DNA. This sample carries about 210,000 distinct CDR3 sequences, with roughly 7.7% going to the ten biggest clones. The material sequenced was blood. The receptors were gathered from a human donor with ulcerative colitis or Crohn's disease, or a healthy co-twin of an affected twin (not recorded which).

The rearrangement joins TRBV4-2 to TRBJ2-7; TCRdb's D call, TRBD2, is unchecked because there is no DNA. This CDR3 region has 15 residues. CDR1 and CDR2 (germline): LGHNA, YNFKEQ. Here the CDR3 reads CASSQRTSASYEQYF.

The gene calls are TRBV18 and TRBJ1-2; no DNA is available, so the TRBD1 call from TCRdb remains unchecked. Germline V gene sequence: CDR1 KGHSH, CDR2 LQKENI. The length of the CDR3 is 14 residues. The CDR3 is CASSGPGQGNGYTF.

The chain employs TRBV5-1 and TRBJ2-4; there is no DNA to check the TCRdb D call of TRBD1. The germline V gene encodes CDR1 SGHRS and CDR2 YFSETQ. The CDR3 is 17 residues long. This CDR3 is CASSLGDSQVAKNIQYF.